This T cell receptor (beta chain) was obtained from a study of blood T cell repertoires in COVID-19. Some clones are missing from TCRdb's copy, which holds only in-frame ones; the method was immunoSEQ multiplex PCR. In the table there are 30,000 to 35,000 clones, roughly nine tenths of which are singletons. CDR1 is SEHNR, CDR2 FQNEAQ, per germline (reference sequence). The CDR3 runs to 11 residues. Trimming removed 3 bases from V and 11 bases from J, with 10 bases in between. Specimen: peripheral blood. The genes are TRBV7-9 and TRBJ1-1; perhaps TRBD1 as D (6 bases). The origin of this receptor is a man aged 80 or over with acute or convalescent COVID-19. CDR3 DNA sequence: TGTGCCAGCAGCTTGGGACAACGCGCTTTCTTT. It encodes CASSLGQRAFF.